What follows are 21 T cell receptor beta chains derived from one specimen sequenced in a study of sequential checkpoint blockade in melanoma. Sequenced by immunoSEQ multiplex PCR; TCRdb stores in-frame clones only, minus some. The sample lists about 18,000 clones, 69% occurring once. Treatment described: randomized to nivolumab then ipilimumab (arm A) or the reverse (arm B). The material sequenced was CD8+ T cells sorted from blood (inferred from file names), taken from a patient given nivolumab and ipilimumab in sequence. These receptors all stem from a human donor with melanoma.

The chain combines TRBV5-1 with TRBJ2-3, with 9 bases aligning to TRBD2. CDR3 length: 16 amino acids. J was trimmed by 4 bases and V by 4 bases; bases with no gene match: 10. Germline-derived CDR1 and CDR2 are SGHRS and YFSETQ. CDR3 sequence: CASSAGRGGPADTQYF. DNA of the CDR3: TGCGCCAGCAGCGCAGGGCGGGGGGGGCCCGCAGATACGCAGTATTTT. Variable domain in full (rest from reference TRBV5-1 and TRBJ2-3): KAGVTQTPRYLIKTRGQQVTLSCSPISGHRSVSWYQQTPGQGLQFLFEYFSETQRNKGNFPGRFSGRQFSNSRSEMNVSTLELGDSALYLCASSAGRGGPADTQYFGPGTRLTVL.

This clone has more than one count but fewer than ten. V is TRBV27 and J is TRBJ1-1; maybe TRBD1 (5 bases). The V gene lost 8 bases and the J gene lost 3 bases, with 13 bases spanning the gap. From germline, CDR1 is MNHEY and CDR2 SMNVEV (reference sequence). The CDR3 spans 13 residues. CDR3 nucleotides: TGTGCCAGCGCCGACAGATACTACACTGAAGCTTTCTTT. This gives the protein CASADRYYTEAFF.

V and J are TRBV7-3 and TRBJ2-1; 7 bases line up with TRBD2. The germline CDR1 and CDR2 sequences are SGHTA and FQGTGA. This CDR3 contains 14 residues. V was pared by 2 bases and J by 7 bases, with 5 bases of the junction left unmatched. CDR3 bases: TGTGCCAGCAGCTTAGGCGGGAGCGGGAATGAGCAGTTCTTC. Translating gives CASSLGGSGNEQFF.

The J gene is TRBJ2-7, the V gene TRBV27; D unclear. The CDR3 consists of 13 residues. The ends were cut back, 2 bases at V and 6 bases at J, with 11 bases in the middle. The V gene's germline CDR1 is MNHEY and CDR2 SMNVEV (reference sequence). CDR3 DNA: TGTGCCAGCAGTTTAGGTTGGGCTGGCGAGCAGTACTTC. Translation: CASSLGWAGEQYF.

The CDR3 loop reads CASSTPGTGDEQYF. In DNA form, the CDR3 reads TGTGCCAGCAGCACCCCCGGGACAGGGGACGAGCAGTACTTC. The rearrangement joins TRBV7-9 to TRBJ2-5; 10 bases line up with TRBD1. The end of the DNA fits TRBJ2-7 better, so the J call may be wrong. The CDR3 sequence is 14 residues long. Germline CDR1 SEHNR, CDR2 FQNEAQ (reference sequence).

Only one count was recorded for this clone. V gene TRBV7-9 combines with J gene TRBJ2-1; D is undetermined. The length of the CDR3 is 15 residues. V lost 5 bases, J lost 6 bases, and 17 bases lay in between. In germline, CDR1 is SEHNR, CDR2 FQNEAQ (reference sequence). CDR3 region: CASSHPATSGNEQFF. CDR3 DNA sequence: TGTGCCAGCAGCCATCCGGCGACCTCAGGCAATGAGCAGTTCTTC.

This clone was seen a handful of times. The sample contains more than one DNA sequence encoding this CDR3. The V and J genes are TRBV7-2 and TRBJ2-7; TRBD1 agrees at 9 bases. The CDR3 consists of 12 residues. J lost 5 bases, V lost 5 bases, and 1 base had no gene match. Germline CDR1 is SGHTA and CDR2 is FQGNSA. The CDR3 loop reads CASSRTGDEQYF. The CDR3 nucleotides are TGTGCCAGCAGCCGGACAGGGGACGAGCAGTACTTC.

The chain couples TRBV6-5 to TRBJ2-3; 8 bases are shared with TRBD2. There are 13 residues in the CDR3. Per the germline V gene, CDR1 is MNHEY and CDR2 is SVGAGI. Unmatched junction bases numbered 1, after V lost 7 bases and J lost 1 base. The CDR3 loop reads CASTSGRTDTQYF. CDR3 coding DNA: TGTGCCAGCACTAGCGGGCGCACAGATACGCAGTATTTT.

The DNA of the CDR3 is TGTGCCAGCAGTTTTGGGGGGTACGACGAGCAGTACTTC. Translated, it gives CASSFGGYDEQYF. J is TRBJ2-7 and V is TRBV13; D is possibly TRBD2 (6 bases). The V end was cut by 6 bases, the J end by 5 bases, with 14 bases between. Per the germline V gene, CDR1 is PRHDT and CDR2 is FYEKMQ (reference sequence). The CDR3 has 13 amino acids.

This clone showed up just a few times. This chain links TRBV29-1 with TRBJ2-7; TRBD1 aligns across 9 bases. Germline CDR1 reads SQVTM; CDR2 reads ANQGSEA. The CDR3 consists of 12 residues. Unmatched junction bases numbered 4, after V lost 7 bases and J lost 3 bases. CDR3 protein: CSGGDRVYEQYF. The CDR3 DNA is TGCAGCGGGGGGGACAGGGTCTACGAGCAGTACTTC.

This sequence joins TRBV28 and TRBJ2-7, with 8 bases aligning to TRBD2. Germline-derived CDR1 and CDR2 are MDHEN and SYDVKM. The CDR3 length is 15 residues. V shed 8 bases and J 12 bases; nucleotides not matched to a gene: 21. The CDR3 nucleotides read TGTGCCAGCTCCCCCCTATCCCTAGCGGGCCCCTTACTGTACTTC. The encoded protein is CASSPLSLAGPLLYF.

The table lists this clone with a count of one. The genes are TRBV11-1 and TRBJ2-7, with TRBD2 identical over 14 bases. In germline, CDR1 is SGHAT, CDR2 FQDESV (reference sequence). The CDR3 is made up of 17 amino acids. V shed 4 bases, J shed 1 base, and the junction held 6 bases outside the gene matches. CDR3: CASSWGLAGDWSYEQYF. The CDR3 nucleotides are TGTGCCAGCAGCTGGGGACTAGCGGGAGATTGGTCCTACGAGCAGTACTTC.

This clone qualifies as medium-sized. The CDR3 sequence: CASSPTGELYEQYF. CDR3 DNA sequence: TGTGCCAGCAGCCCGACAGGGGAGCTATACGAGCAGTACTTC. The chain links TRBV7-9 to TRBJ2-7; TRBD1 matches 8 bases. CDR3 length equals 14 residues. Trimming took 5 bases from V and 4 from J; bases not matched to a gene: 7. Germline-derived CDR1 and CDR2 are SEHNR and FQNEAQ (reference sequence).

The chain uses TRBV13 and TRBJ2-5, with 7 bases that match TRBD1. Near its end, the DNA agrees better with TRBJ2-7, so the J call may be wrong. The CDR3 covers 14 residues. Germline V gives CDR1 PRHDT, CDR2 FYEKMQ (reference sequence). The CDR3 nucleotides are TGTGCCAGCAGCTTAGGCAGGGGGTCCTACGAGCAGTACTTC. Its translation: CASSLGRGSYEQYF.

The gene calls are TRBV9 and TRBJ2-1; D is possibly TRBD2 (7 bases). In germline, CDR1 is SGDLS, CDR2 YYNGEE. The CDR3 totals 19 residues. Trimming took 4 bases from V and 0 from J, leaving 23 bases between them. The chain's CDR3 is CASSLPNRGAPSSYNEQFF. As DNA, the CDR3 is TGTGCCAGCAGCCTCCCTAATCGGGGGGCGCCGAGCTCCTACAATGAGCAGTTCTTC.

V usage is TRBV5-6 and J usage is TRBJ2-7, with D possibly matching TRBD2 (6 bases). The CDR3 has 13 residues. The V end lost 0 bases, the J end lost 7 bases, and 11 bases lay between the germline ends. Germline CDR1 reads SGHDT; CDR2 reads YYEEEE. CDR3 DNA: TGTGCCAGCAGCTTGGGCGGGGCGGGGGAGCAGTACTTC. It translates to CASSLGGAGEQYF.

The chain joins TRBV28 to TRBJ2-7; 9 bases are shared with TRBD2. Germline CDR1 MDHEN, CDR2 SYDVKM. CDR3 length equals 14 residues. J gave up 5 bases and V 3 bases, and 5 bases lay outside the gene matches. CDR3 protein: CASSLIAGDHEQYF. CDR3 DNA: TGTGCCAGCAGTTTGATAGCGGGAGACCACGAGCAGTACTTC.

This chain links TRBV28 with TRBJ1-1; D remains ambiguous. V was cut by 5 bases and J by 6 bases, with 13 bases left in between. Germline V CDR1 and CDR2: MDHEN, SYDVKM. This CDR3 spans 13 amino acids. The CDR3 DNA is TGTGCCAGCAGTCTGTCCGGGAATCCTGAAGCTTTCTTT. Translated: CASSLSGNPEAFF. The full variable domain, completed using reference TRBV28 and TRBJ1-1, is DVKVTQSSRYLVKRTGEKVFLECVQDMDHENMFWYRQDPGLGLRLIYFSYDVKMKEKGDIPEGYSVSREKKERFSLILESASTNQTSMYLCASSLSGNPEAFFGQGTRLTVV.

This rearrangement joins TRBV9 to TRBJ1-6, with no clear D. Germline V lookup: CDR1 SGDLS, CDR2 YYNGEE. V was trimmed by 0 bases and J by 7 bases, leaving 5 bases between them. CDR3 length equals 13 residues. This CDR3 reads CASSVANNSPLHF. DNA of the CDR3: TGTGCCAGCAGCGTAGCTAACAATTCACCCCTCCACTTT.

In this sample, this clone turned up once. The J gene is TRBJ2-7, the V gene TRBV5-5, with D tentatively TRBD1 (6 bases). Germline V gene lookup returns CDR1 SGHKS and CDR2 YYEKEE (reference sequence). The CDR3 sequence is 15 residues long. V lost 2 bases and J 2 bases, leaving 14 bases between the germline ends. CDR3 sequence: CASSFSGTPTYEQYF. For the CDR3, the DNA is TGTGCCAGCAGCTTCTCCGGGACACCTACCTACGAGCAGTACTTC.

About this clone itself: Within the sample, other DNA sequences also encode this same CDR3. The chain joins TRBV9 to TRBJ2-2, with a tentative D call TRBD1 (6 bases). Germline V gene lookup returns CDR1 SGDLS and CDR2 YYNGEE. The CDR3 is 13 amino acids. Trimming took 3 bases from V and 5 from J, leaving 8 bases between them. Written as DNA, the CDR3 is TGTGCCAGCAGCGAGACAGGAACCGGGGAGCTGTTTTTT. Protein product: CASSETGTGELFF.